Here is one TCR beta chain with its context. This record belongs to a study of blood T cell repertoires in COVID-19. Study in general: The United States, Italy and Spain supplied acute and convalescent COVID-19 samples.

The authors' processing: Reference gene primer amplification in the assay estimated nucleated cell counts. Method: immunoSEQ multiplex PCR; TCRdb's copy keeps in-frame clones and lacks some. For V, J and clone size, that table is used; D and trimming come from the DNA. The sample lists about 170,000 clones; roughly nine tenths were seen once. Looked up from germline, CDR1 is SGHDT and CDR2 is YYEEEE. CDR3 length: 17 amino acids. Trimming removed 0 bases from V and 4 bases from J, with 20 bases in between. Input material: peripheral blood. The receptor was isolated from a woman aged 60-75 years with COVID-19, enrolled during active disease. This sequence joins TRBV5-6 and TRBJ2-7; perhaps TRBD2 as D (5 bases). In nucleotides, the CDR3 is TGTGCCAGCAGCTTGGGAAGGCGGGTACTAAGGTTTTACGAGCAGTACTTC. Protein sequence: CASSLGRRVLRFYEQYF.